One sample yielded the 28 T cell receptor beta chains listed below, sequenced in a study of cytomegalovirus exposure and HLA in healthy donors (TCRdb year 2017). Receptors were amplified or captured by the immunoSEQ multiplex PCR assay. The multiplex PCR relied on a mix of 60 forward primers for TCR Vbeta segments and 13 reverse primers for TCR Jbeta segments. TCRdb took this table from immuneACCESS and kept in-frame rearrangements with V and J called. Such tables lack part of the clones; where checked against another copy, unresolved V genes explain under half of the gap, and the rest is unexplained. The sample table shows a few hundred thousand clones, and around 81% are seen once. The ten most abundant clones make up about a tenth of the sample. The sample taken for sequencing was PBMCs. The receptors were gathered from a woman between 45 and 60 years old in good health and CMV-seropositive.

This sequence joins TRBV7-3 and TRBJ1-1; D is perhaps TRBD1 (6 bases). Trimming took 5 bases from V and 1 from J, leaving 8 bases between them. This CDR3 has 13 amino acids. CDR1 SGHTA and CDR2 FQGTGA come from the germline V gene. The CDR3 sequence is CASSQDRNTEAFF. The CDR3 DNA sequence: TGTGCCAGCAGCCAGGACAGGAACACTGAAGCTTTCTTT. Full variable domain (remainder filled in from reference TRBV7-3 and TRBJ1-1): GAGVSQTPSNKVTEKGKYVELRCDPISGHTALYWYRQSLGQGPEFLIYFQGTGAADDSGLPNDRFFAVRPEGSVSTLKIQRTERGDSAVYLCASSQDRNTEAFFGQGTRLTVV.

The chain couples TRBV14 to TRBJ2-7; TRBD2 matches 15 bases. The ends lost 3 bases at V and 2 bases at J; junction bases unmatched: 11. This CDR3 is 19 amino acids long. Germline V gene sequence: CDR1 SGHDN, CDR2 FVKESK. This chain's CDR3 is CASSHSGLAGGIPPYEQYF. CDR3 nucleotides: TGTGCCAGCAGCCACTCGGGACTAGCGGGGGGTATACCACCCTACGAGCAGTACTTC.

The rearrangement uses TRBV7-6 and TRBJ1-5, with TRBD1 as a possible D gene (6 bases). Between the trimmed V and J ends, which lost 1 base and 1 base, there was a span of 11 bases. The germline V gene has CDR1 SGHVS and CDR2 FNYEAQ. There are 16 residues in the CDR3. CDR3 nucleotides: TGTGCCAGCAGCTTAGAGCAGGGGAAAAGCAATCAGCCCCAGCATTTT. Translated, it gives CASSLEQGKSNQPQHF.

The chain joins TRBV5-1 to TRBJ2-3; 8 bases map to TRBD2. V was pared by 4 bases and J by 1 base, with 8 bases of the junction left unmatched. Germline values: CDR1 SGHRS, CDR2 YFSETQ. CDR3 length: 16 amino acids. CDR3 loop: CASSTSGGAGTDTQYF. CDR3 bases: TGCGCCAGCAGCACCTCCGGGGGGGCGGGCACAGATACGCAGTATTTT.

V gene TRBV10-3 combines with J gene TRBJ2-7, with 8 bases aligning to TRBD2. Germline assignment: CDR1 ENHRY and CDR2 SYGVKD. V lost 2 bases to trimming and J lost 5 bases; unmatched junction nucleotides: 11. This CDR3 is 16 amino acids long. CDR3 DNA sequence: TGTGCCATCAGTGAGCCGACTAGCGCGGGGTCTGACGAGCAGTACTTC. This translates into CAISEPTSAGSDEQYF.

This rearrangement joins TRBV10-3 to TRBJ1-1, with D perhaps TRBD1 (5 bases). V was cut by 0 bases and J by 4 bases, with 15 bases left in between. CDR1 is ENHRY and CDR2 is SYGVKD in the germline V gene. This CDR3 has 16 amino acids. Here the CDR3 reads CAISESFFRVGTEAFF. The CDR3 nucleotides are TGTGCCATCAGTGAGTCTTTTTTCAGGGTGGGCACTGAAGCTTTCTTT.

J is TRBJ2-1 and V is TRBV5-4, with 10 nucleotides matching TRBD2. The CDR3 is 15 residues long. J was trimmed by 7 bases and V by 2 bases; bases with no gene match: 6. Per germline, CDR1 SGHNT and CDR2 YYREEE (reference sequence). CDR3 nucleotides: TGTGCCAGCAGCTTAACTAGCGGGGTGGGGAATGAGCAGTTCTTC. It is translated as CASSLTSGVGNEQFF.

J is TRBJ1-1 and V is TRBV15, with D uncertain. V was clipped by 0 bases and J by 0 bases, with 8 bases between them. The CDR3 sequence is 15 residues long. Germline values: CDR1 LNHNV, CDR2 YYDKDF (reference sequence). The CDR3 nucleotides are TGTGCCACCAGCAGAGAGGGCAGCCTGAACACTGAAGCTTTCTTT. It specifies CATSREGSLNTEAFF.

CDR3 sequence (DNA): TGTGCCAGCTGCCAATCGCTCCCGGGACAGGAGAATGAAAAACTGTTTTTT. Its translation is CASCQSLPGQENEKLFF. The gene calls are TRBV18 and TRBJ1-4; 8 positions match TRBD1. The trim removed 7 bases at V and 5 bases at J, leaving 15 bases unmatched. The CDR3 runs to 17 residues. CDR1 is KGHSH and CDR2 is LQKENI in the germline V gene.

Concerning this clone itself: Its ends do not fully match the called genes, so a read error is possible. The chain uses TRBV27 and TRBJ1-5, with D possibly being TRBD1 (6 bases). The germline CDR1 and CDR2 sequences are MNHEY and SMNVEV (reference sequence). The CDR3 is 18 amino acids. DNA for the CDR3: TGTGCCAGCAGTCTATCCCACCTACAGGGTAAGGGCAAACAGCCCCAGCATTTT. As protein: CASSLSHLQGKGKQPQHF.

V gene TRBV30 combines with J gene TRBJ1-6, with D hard to call. With 0 bases removed from V and 9 bases from J, the gap between germline ends came to 12 bases. The germline V gene encodes CDR1 GTSNPN and CDR2 SVGIG (reference sequence). CDR3 length: 14 amino acids. CDR3 coding DNA: TGTGCCTGGAGTGTACTGGGAGGAGGTTCACCCCTCCACTTT. It encodes CAWSVLGGGSPLHF.

The rearrangement links TRBV6-6 to TRBJ2-7, with a possible D match to TRBD1 (6 bases). CDR3 length: 14 amino acids. In germline, CDR1 is MNHNY, CDR2 SVGAGI (reference sequence). Trimming took off 6 bases at V and 2 bases at J, with 14 bases between the two ends. CDR3 residues: CASSHLGTTYEQYF. The CDR3 nucleotides read TGTGCCAGCAGCCACCTGGGGACAACCTACGAGCAGTACTTC.

The chain employs TRBV2 and TRBJ1-1; TRBD1 matches at 12 bases. Unmatched junction bases numbered 16, after V lost 6 bases and J lost 5 bases. The V gene's germline CDR1 is SNHLY and CDR2 FYNNEI. The CDR3 spans 18 residues. CDR3 residues: CASSVGTGGAEWRTEAFF. The DNA of the CDR3 is TGTGCCAGCAGCGTTGGGACAGGGGGCGCGGAATGGAGAACTGAAGCTTTCTTT. Full variable domain (rest looked up from reference TRBV2 and TRBJ1-1): EPEVTQTPSHQVTQMGQEVILRCVPISNHLYFYWYRQILGQKVEFLVSFYNNEISEKSEIFDDQFSVERPDGSNFTLKIRSTKLEDSAMYFCASSVGTGGAEWRTEAFFGQGTRLTVV.

The rearrangement uses TRBV2 and TRBJ2-2; 8 nucleotides match TRBD1. The CDR3 has 14 amino acids. The junction had 6 bases not matched to a gene; V was cut back by 5 bases and J by 7 bases. Germline V gene data show CDR1 as SNHLY and CDR2 as FYNNEI. This CDR3 reads CASSRTGSGGELFF. Written as DNA, the CDR3 is TGTGCCAGCAGTCGGACAGGGTCGGGCGGGGAGCTGTTTTTT. Full variable domain (missing parts from reference TRBV2 and TRBJ2-2): EPEVTQTPSHQVTQMGQEVILRCVPISNHLYFYWYRQILGQKVEFLVSFYNNEISEKSEIFDDQFSVERPDGSNFTLKIRSTKLEDSAMYFCASSRTGSGGELFFGEGSRLTVL.

The V gene is TRBV5-1, the J gene TRBJ1-2; D might be TRBD1 (6 bases). CDR1 and CDR2 (germline): SGHRS, YFSETQ. This CDR3 has 13 amino acids. Between the trimmed V and J ends, which lost 0 bases and 7 bases, there was a span of 10 bases. CDR3 in DNA: TGCGCCAGCAGCTTGGACAGGGAAGCTGGCTACACCTTC. Translating it yields CASSLDREAGYTF.

This chain links TRBV2 with TRBJ2-3, with no clear D. The length of the CDR3 is 12 residues. The germline CDR1 and CDR2 sequences are SNHLY and FYNNEI. Between the trimmed V and J ends, which lost 4 bases and 6 bases, there was a span of 8 bases. CDR3 residues: CASSVSADTQYF. CDR3 nucleotide sequence: TGTGCCAGCAGTGTGTCCGCGGATACGCAGTATTTT. Using reference TRBV2 and TRBJ2-3 for the parts outside the CDR3, the full variable domain is EPEVTQTPSHQVTQMGQEVILRCVPISNHLYFYWYRQILGQKVEFLVSFYNNEISEKSEIFDDQFSVERPDGSNFTLKIRSTKLEDSAMYFCASSVSADTQYFGPGTRLTVL.

The chain links TRBV5-4 to TRBJ1-1; a possible D gene is TRBD1 (5 bases). The CDR3 is 13 residues long. In germline, CDR1 is SGHNT, CDR2 YYREEE (reference sequence). Trimming cost V 3 bases and J 3 bases, with 9 bases left between them. CDR3 nucleotide sequence: TGTGCCAGCAGCTGGCCGGGGGACACTGAAGCTTTCTTT. Translated: CASSWPGDTEAFF.

The chain joins TRBV2 to TRBJ1-4, with D unclear. This CDR3 spans 14 amino acids. Trimming took off 7 bases at V and 5 bases at J, with 14 bases between the two ends. CDR1 is SNHLY, CDR2 FYNNEI, per germline. CDR3 in DNA: TGTGCCAGCAATATAGGAGGAGGGAATGAAAAACTGTTTTTT. This encodes CASNIGGGNEKLFF.

The chain carries TRBV7-2 and TRBJ2-2; 8 bases map to TRBD2. The V and J ends lost 2 bases and 5 bases, in that order; junction bases with no gene match: 7. CDR3 length: 16 residues. The germline gives CDR1 SGHTA, CDR2 FQGNSA. The CDR3 bases are TGTGCCAGCAGCTTATTCCGGGGGGGCCTGACCGGGGAGCTGTTTTTT. It specifies CASSLFRGGLTGELFF.

The chain joins TRBV7-2 to TRBJ2-7, with 8 bases aligning to TRBD1. Per germline, CDR1 SGHTA and CDR2 FQGNSA. This CDR3 has 14 amino acids. J lost 8 bases, V lost 2 bases, and 8 bases had no gene match. The CDR3 bases are TGTGCCAGCAGCTTAAAGAGACAGGGGAATAAGCAGTACTTC. Protein product: CASSLKRQGNKQYF.

This clone showed up many times. The chain employs TRBV2 and TRBJ2-1, with 13 bases fitting TRBD2. The CDR3 has 14 amino acids. CDR1 is SNHLY and CDR2 is FYNNEI in the germline V gene. V trimming: 8 bases; J trimming: 9 bases; junction bases outside the gene matches: 7. As DNA, the CDR3 is TGTGCCAGCCCCGGGACTAGCGGGGTAGGTGAGCAGTTCTTC. Its protein product is CASPGTSGVGEQFF. Full variable domain (rest looked up from reference TRBV2 and TRBJ2-1): EPEVTQTPSHQVTQMGQEVILRCVPISNHLYFYWYRQILGQKVEFLVSFYNNEISEKSEIFDDQFSVERPDGSNFTLKIRSTKLEDSAMYFCASPGTSGVGEQFFGPGTRLTVL.

J is TRBJ2-1 and V is TRBV6-5, with D perhaps matching TRBD2 (6 bases). Trimming took 4 bases from V and 5 from J, leaving 12 bases between them. The CDR3 totals 14 residues. CDR1 is MNHEY, CDR2 SVGAGI, per germline. The CDR3 region has the DNA TGTGCCAGCAGTTGGGGGGTATGGGACAATGAGCAGTTCTTC. The encoded protein is CASSWGVWDNEQFF.

V is TRBV29-1 and J is TRBJ1-1; D unclear. Germline CDR1 is SQVTM and CDR2 is ANQGSEA. V lost 4 bases and J lost 0, with 12 bases in between. This CDR3 region has 14 residues. The chain's CDR3 is CSVVDGRLNTEAFF. The DNA for the CDR3 is TGCAGCGTTGTGGACGGGAGGCTGAACACTGAAGCTTTCTTT.

This chain links TRBV5-1 with TRBJ1-1; D possibly corresponds to TRBD1 (5 bases). Germline CDR1 SGHRS, CDR2 YFSETQ. V dropped 4 bases and J dropped 1 base, with 14 bases sitting between them. The CDR3 runs to 15 residues. CDR3 region: CASSRPSGGNTEAFF. The CDR3 region has the DNA TGCGCCAGCAGCCGACCCTCGGGGGGGAACACTGAAGCTTTCTTT. Full variable domain (missing parts from reference TRBV5-1 and TRBJ1-1): KAGVTQTPRYLIKTRGQQVTLSCSPISGHRSVSWYQQTPGQGLQFLFEYFSETQRNKGNFPGRFSGRQFSNSRSEMNVSTLELGDSALYLCASSRPSGGNTEAFFGQGTRLTVV.

The rearrangement uses TRBV27 and TRBJ2-4; D is ambiguous. CDR3 length: 14 residues. The germline V and J ends were trimmed by 4 bases and 0 bases, with 7 bases remaining between them. In germline, CDR1 is MNHEY, CDR2 SMNVEV (reference sequence). In DNA form, the CDR3 reads TGTGCCAGCAGTTCTCGACTAGCCAAAAACATTCAGTACTTC. Translating gives CASSSRLAKNIQYF.

This chain uses TRBV6-6 with TRBJ2-5, with 9 bases identical to TRBD1. Trimming cost V 7 bases and J 4 bases; bases outside gene matches: 4. CDR1 MNHNY and CDR2 SVGAGI come from the germline V gene (reference sequence). There are 13 residues in the CDR3. The CDR3 DNA reads TGTGCCAGCAAGCAACAGGGGGCAGAGACCCAGTACTTC. Translated: CASKQQGAETQYF.

CDR3 residues: CASSHDSLAGVSYNEQFF. The DNA for the CDR3 is TGCGCCAGCAGCCACGATTCCCTAGCGGGGGTTTCCTACAATGAGCAGTTCTTC. V gene TRBV4-1 combines with J gene TRBJ2-1, with TRBD2 matching over 10 bases. Germline lookup yields CDR1 MGHRA and CDR2 YSYEKL. The CDR3 consists of 18 residues. The ends lost 3 bases at V and 1 base at J; junction bases unmatched: 9.

Of note for this clone: The junction departs from the called germline gene at one end, perhaps through a read error. The V gene is TRBV7-9, the J gene TRBJ1-1; TRBD1 aligns across 12 bases. The CDR3 consists of 16 residues. Germline CDR1 is SEHNR and CDR2 is FQNEAQ (reference sequence). CDR3 protein: CSSSLGTGGMNTEAFF. The CDR3 DNA is TGTTCCAGCAGCTTAGGGACAGGGGGCATGAACACTGAAGCTTTCTTT.